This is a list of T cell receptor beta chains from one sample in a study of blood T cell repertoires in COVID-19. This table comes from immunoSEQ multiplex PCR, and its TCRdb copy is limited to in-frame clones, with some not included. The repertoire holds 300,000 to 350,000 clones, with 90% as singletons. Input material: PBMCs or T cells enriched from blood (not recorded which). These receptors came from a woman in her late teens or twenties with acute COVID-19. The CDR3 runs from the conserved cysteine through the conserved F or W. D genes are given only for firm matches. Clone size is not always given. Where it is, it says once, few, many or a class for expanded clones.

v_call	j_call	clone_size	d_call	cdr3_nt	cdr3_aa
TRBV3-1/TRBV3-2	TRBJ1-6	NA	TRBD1	TGTGCCAGCAGCCAGACACCGGGACAGGGTTCACCCCTCCACTTT	CASSQTPGQGSPLHF
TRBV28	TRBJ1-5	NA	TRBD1	TGTGCCAGCAGTTTAGGGACAGGGGTCTTCAATCAGCCCCAGCATTTT	CASSLGTGVFNQPQHF
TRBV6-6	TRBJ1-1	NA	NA	TGTGCCAGCAGTTACGGAACCAGGGTGGACACTGAAGCTTTCTTT	CASSYGTRVDTEAFF
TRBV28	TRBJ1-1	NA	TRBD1	TGTGCCAGCATCCAAACTCGCCTAACAGGGGGCACTGAAGCTTTCTTT	CASIQTRLTGGTEAFF
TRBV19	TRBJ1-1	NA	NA	TGTGCCAGTAGTATACAGGCCATGAACACTGAAGCTTTCTTT	CASSIQAMNTEAFF
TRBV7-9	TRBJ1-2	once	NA	TGTGCCAGCAGCTTAGGGGACTTTTCCTTCTATGGCTACACCTTC	CASSLGDFSFYGYTF
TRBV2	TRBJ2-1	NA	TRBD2	TGTGCCAGCAGAGGACTAGCGGGAGGGAATGAGCAGTTCTTC	CASRGLAGGNEQFF
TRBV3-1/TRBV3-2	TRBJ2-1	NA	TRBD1	TGTGCCAGCAGCCAAGATCTGGGGACAGGGATGATCAATGAGCAGTTCTTC	CASSQDLGTGMINEQFF
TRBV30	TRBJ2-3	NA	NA	TGTGCCTGGAGTATAGGGAGTTCTGCTGGAGATACGCAGTATTTT	CAWSIGSSAGDTQYF
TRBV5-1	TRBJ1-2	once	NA	TGCGCCAGCAGCTGGGGCCAACCGAACTATGGCTACACCTTC	CASSWGQPNYGYTF
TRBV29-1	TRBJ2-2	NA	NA	TGCAGCGTTGACGCCCCTAGCGCATCGAACACCGGGGAGCTGTTTTTT	CSVDAPSASNTGELFF
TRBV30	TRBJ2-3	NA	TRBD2	TGTGCCTGGTCCTTTGGACTAGCGGGAACAGATACGCAGTATTTT	CAWSFGLAGTDTQYF
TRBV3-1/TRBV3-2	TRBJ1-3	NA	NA	TGTGCCAGCAGCCAAGTAACCGGGGTTGGAAACACCATATATTTT	CASSQVTGVGNTIYF
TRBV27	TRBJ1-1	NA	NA	TGTGCCAGCAGTTCTGACAGCACTCTTGAAGCTTTCTTT	CASSSDSTLEAFF